These T cell receptor beta chains were read from a single sample in a study of low-dose radiotherapy and immunotherapy resistance in tumors. TCRdb re-derived calls from the reads in MiXCR, one entry per CDR3 protein. Of some 100,000 distinct CDR3 sequences in the sample, roughly 19% were seen once. This specimen consisted of PBMCs, obtained after low-dose radiotherapy plus immunotherapy. These receptors were obtained from a female donor with ovarian cancer. Both conserved end residues are part of each CDR3. The D gene is left open where the match is weak. Some rows mark clone size as missing; the rest say once, few, many or name a class of expanded clone.

d_gene: TRBD2
abundance: .
v_gene: TRBV24-1
j_gene: TRBJ2-3
CDR3nt: TGTGCCACCAGAGACAGCGGGAGGAACACAGATACGCAGTATTTT
CDR3aa: CATRDSGRNTDTQYF

d_gene: .
abundance: many
v_gene: TRBV30
j_gene: TRBJ1-1
CDR3nt: TGTGCCTGGACAGGTTTGAACACTGAAGCTTTCTTT
CDR3aa: CAWTGLNTEAFF

d_gene: .
abundance: .
v_gene: TRBV27
j_gene: TRBJ2-7
CDR3nt: TGTGCCAGCAGTTTCTCTTCCGGGACACCGTACGACGAGCAGTACTTC
CDR3aa: CASSFSSGTPYDEQYF

d_gene: TRBD2
abundance: many
v_gene: TRBV20-1
j_gene: TRBJ2-3
CDR3nt: TGCAGTGCTAGAGATCTACTAGCGGGGGGTCCCTCAAACACAGATACGCAGTATTTT
CDR3aa: CSARDLLAGGPSNTDTQYF

d_gene: .
abundance: many
v_gene: TRBV29-1
j_gene: TRBJ2-4
CDR3nt: TGCAGCGTTGAAGTTTCGGCAGTAGCCAAAAACATTCAGTACTTC
CDR3aa: CSVEVSAVAKNIQYF

d_gene: TRBD2
abundance: many
v_gene: TRBV5-1
j_gene: TRBJ2-5
CDR3nt: TGCGCCAGCAGGCTGACTAGCGGGGGGAAGGAGACCCAGTACTTC
CDR3aa: CASRLTSGGKETQYF

d_gene: TRBD2
abundance: many
v_gene: TRBV29-1
j_gene: TRBJ2-2
CDR3nt: TGCAGCGTTGAGACTAGCGGGATGAGCGGGGAGCTGTTTTTT
CDR3aa: CSVETSGMSGELFF

d_gene: .
abundance: medium-sized
v_gene: TRBV5-4
j_gene: TRBJ2-1
CDR3nt: TGTGCCAGCAGCTTGGTGGCGGGAACAAACAATGAGCAGTTCTTC
CDR3aa: CASSLVAGTNNEQFF

d_gene: TRBD1
abundance: many
v_gene: TRBV10-3
j_gene: TRBJ2-6
CDR3nt: TGTGCCATCAAAAAACAGGGGTCTGGGGCCAACGTCCTGACTTTC
CDR3aa: CAIKKQGSGANVLTF

d_gene: TRBD1
abundance: many
v_gene: TRBV12-3/TRBV12-4
j_gene: TRBJ2-7
CDR3nt: TGTGCCAGCAGATGGACAGGGGGCTTAAGCGAGCAGTACTTC
CDR3aa: CASRWTGGLSEQYF

d_gene: .
abundance: many
v_gene: TRBV12-3/TRBV12-4
j_gene: TRBJ1-5
CDR3nt: TGTGCCAGCAGTTTAACAGCGGCAGCGCCCCAGCATTTT
CDR3aa: CASSLTAAAPQHF

d_gene: .
abundance: few
v_gene: TRBV14
j_gene: TRBJ2-2
CDR3nt: TGTGCCAGCACCCCGAACCTGGGGACCGGGGAGCTGTTTTTT
CDR3aa: CASTPNLGTGELFF

d_gene: .
abundance: medium-sized
v_gene: TRBV4-1
j_gene: TRBJ2-7
CDR3nt: TGCGCCAGCAGCCCTAACGGGCCCGAGCAGTACTTC
CDR3aa: CASSPNGPEQYF

d_gene: .
abundance: many
v_gene: TRBV5-1
j_gene: TRBJ2-2
CDR3nt: TGCGCCAGCAGCTTGCCTAGAGCCGGGGAGCTGTTTTTT
CDR3aa: CASSLPRAGELFF

d_gene: .
abundance: many
v_gene: TRBV19
j_gene: TRBJ2-7
CDR3nt: TGTGCCAGTAGTATAGGGGGGAGGAACGAGCAGTACTTC
CDR3aa: CASSIGGRNEQYF

d_gene: TRBD1
abundance: .
v_gene: TRBV28
j_gene: TRBJ1-5
CDR3nt: TGTGCCAGCAGCTCCACCAAAACAGGGGGGCCTAGCAATCAGCCCCAGCATTTT
CDR3aa: CASSSTKTGGPSNQPQHF

d_gene: TRBD2
abundance: many
v_gene: TRBV18
j_gene: TRBJ2-1
CDR3nt: TGTGCCAGCTCACTGGGGACTAGCGGGGGCCCAACCTACAATGAGCAGTTCTTC
CDR3aa: CASSLGTSGGPTYNEQFF

d_gene: .
abundance: many
v_gene: TRBV12-3/TRBV12-4
j_gene: TRBJ2-1
CDR3nt: TGTGCCAGCAGTCCGGAAGTCGATGAGCAGTTCTTC
CDR3aa: CASSPEVDEQFF

d_gene: .
abundance: many
v_gene: TRBV7-2
j_gene: TRBJ2-7
CDR3nt: TGTGCCAGCAGCTTAGATCTGGGGAGGGGGTACGAGCAGTACTTC
CDR3aa: CASSLDLGRGYEQYF

d_gene: TRBD2
abundance: many
v_gene: TRBV6-2/TRBV6-3
j_gene: TRBJ2-7
CDR3nt: TGTGCCAGCAGTTTCCGACTAGCGGGTTCCGTCGTCTACGAGCAGTACTTC
CDR3aa: CASSFRLAGSVVYEQYF

d_gene: .
abundance: many
v_gene: TRBV6-2/TRBV6-3
j_gene: TRBJ2-1
CDR3nt: TGTGCCAGCAACCACCCAAGGGCAGGTCGACAAAATGAGCAGTTCTTC
CDR3aa: CASNHPRAGRQNEQFF

d_gene: .
abundance: many
v_gene: TRBV29-1
j_gene: TRBJ1-1
CDR3nt: TGCAGCGTTGTGCCGGGGAGCACTGAAGCTTTCTTT
CDR3aa: CSVVPGSTEAFF

d_gene: TRBD2
abundance: many
v_gene: TRBV9
j_gene: TRBJ2-1
CDR3nt: TGTGCCAGCAGCCTAAAATCAGCTAGCGGGGGAACCGCCTACAATGAGCAGTTCTTC
CDR3aa: CASSLKSASGGTAYNEQFF

d_gene: TRBD2
abundance: .
v_gene: TRBV10-3
j_gene: TRBJ2-1
CDR3nt: TGTGCCACCAAGCTTATAGCGGGAGGTGAGCAGTTCTTC
CDR3aa: CATKLIAGGEQFF

d_gene: .
abundance: many
v_gene: TRBV29-1
j_gene: TRBJ2-5
CDR3nt: TGCAGCGTTGATAAGGGCAGGGCCCAGTACTTC
CDR3aa: CSVDKGRAQYF

d_gene: .
abundance: few
v_gene: TRBV7-9
j_gene: TRBJ2-7
CDR3nt: TGTGCCAGCAGCCAGGACATCTACGAGCAGTACTTC
CDR3aa: CASSQDIYEQYF

d_gene: .
abundance: many
v_gene: TRBV3-1
j_gene: TRBJ2-7
CDR3nt: TGTGCCAGCAGCCAGGGCGTATGGGGACCCTACGAGCAGTACTTC
CDR3aa: CASSQGVWGPYEQYF

d_gene: .
abundance: many
v_gene: TRBV20-1
j_gene: TRBJ1-2
CDR3nt: TGCAGTGCTAGGCCGGACAGAACCTATGGCTACACCTTC
CDR3aa: CSARPDRTYGYTF

d_gene: .
abundance: many
v_gene: TRBV4-2
j_gene: TRBJ2-3
CDR3nt: TGTGCCAGCAGCCAAGATCTGTCTCGCGGGGACCGCACAGATACGCAGTATTTT
CDR3aa: CASSQDLSRGDRTDTQYF

d_gene: .
abundance: .
v_gene: TRBV4-3
j_gene: TRBJ2-5
CDR3nt: TGCGCCAGCAGCCAATTAGGAAGGCCCCAAGAGACCCAGTACTTC
CDR3aa: CASSQLGRPQETQYF

d_gene: .
abundance: many
v_gene: TRBV28
j_gene: TRBJ1-4
CDR3nt: TGTGCCAGCAGTTTTGCGATTGAAAAACTGTTTTTT
CDR3aa: CASSFAIEKLFF

d_gene: TRBD2
abundance: many
v_gene: TRBV5-1
j_gene: TRBJ2-7
CDR3nt: TGCGCCAGCAGCCCTCCCCGGCTAGCGGGATTTGACGAGCAGTACTTC
CDR3aa: CASSPPRLAGFDEQYF

d_gene: .
abundance: many
v_gene: TRBV7-2
j_gene: TRBJ2-2
CDR3nt: TGTGCCAGCAGCGTCCGGGCTCGGTATAGTGGGGAGCTGTTTTTT
CDR3aa: CASSVRARYSGELFF

d_gene: TRBD1
abundance: .
v_gene: TRBV20-1
j_gene: TRBJ2-2
CDR3nt: TGCAGTGCTAGCCCAGGGGGCGCGAACACCGGGGAGCTGTTTTTT
CDR3aa: CSASPGGANTGELFF

d_gene: .
abundance: many
v_gene: TRBV7-3
j_gene: TRBJ1-1
CDR3nt: TGTGCCAGCAGCTTAACAGGGGGGTCTGAAGCTTTCTTT
CDR3aa: CASSLTGGSEAFF

d_gene: .
abundance: many
v_gene: TRBV11-3
j_gene: TRBJ2-2
CDR3nt: TGTGCCAGCAGCACCCGCCGGGACCTCTCCGGGGAGCTGTTTTTT
CDR3aa: CASSTRRDLSGELFF

d_gene: TRBD2
abundance: many
v_gene: TRBV28
j_gene: TRBJ2-3
CDR3nt: TGTGCCAGCAGTTTGGGGGGGTTCTACACAGATACGCAGTATTTT
CDR3aa: CASSLGGFYTDTQYF

d_gene: .
abundance: .
v_gene: TRBV7-8
j_gene: TRBJ1-1
CDR3nt: TGTGCCAGCACCCCCACTGAAGCTTTCTTT
CDR3aa: CASTPTEAFF

d_gene: .
abundance: many
v_gene: TRBV19
j_gene: TRBJ2-2
CDR3nt: TGTGCCAGTGTGGCCTCAAACACCGGGGAGCTGTTTTTT
CDR3aa: CASVASNTGELFF

d_gene: .
abundance: many
v_gene: TRBV6-2/TRBV6-3
j_gene: TRBJ2-3
CDR3nt: TGTGCCAGCAGTTCATATCGAGGGGGAAGGAGCACAGATACGCAGTATTTT
CDR3aa: CASSSYRGGRSTDTQYF

d_gene: .
abundance: .
v_gene: TRBV27
j_gene: TRBJ2-2
CDR3nt: TGTGCCAGCAGTTTATCATACGTATTCCTTAACACCGGGGAGCTGTTTTTT
CDR3aa: CASSLSYVFLNTGELFF

d_gene: TRBD1
abundance: many
v_gene: TRBV12-5
j_gene: TRBJ2-1
CDR3nt: TGTGCTAGTGGTCAACGGACAGGGGGGAACTACAATGAGCAGTTCTTC
CDR3aa: CASGQRTGGNYNEQFF

d_gene: TRBD1
abundance: many
v_gene: TRBV12-3/TRBV12-4
j_gene: TRBJ1-1
CDR3nt: TGTGCCAGTGCTGGGACAGCGAACACTGAAGCTTTCTTT
CDR3aa: CASAGTANTEAFF

d_gene: .
abundance: many
v_gene: TRBV19
j_gene: TRBJ1-1
CDR3nt: TGTGCCATCCACACCTCGAACACTGAAGCTTTCTTT
CDR3aa: CAIHTSNTEAFF

d_gene: TRBD2
abundance: many
v_gene: TRBV6-2/TRBV6-3
j_gene: TRBJ2-3
CDR3nt: TGTGCCAGCACCCCGGGGGGGCGCACAGATACGCAGTATTTT
CDR3aa: CASTPGGRTDTQYF

d_gene: .
abundance: many
v_gene: TRBV20-1
j_gene: TRBJ2-5
CDR3nt: TGCAGTGCTAGAGATGGGGTCATGAAGACCCAGTACTTC
CDR3aa: CSARDGVMKTQYF

d_gene: .
abundance: many
v_gene: TRBV7-2
j_gene: TRBJ2-2
CDR3nt: TGTGCCAGCAGCTTAGGTGGGACCGGGGAGCTGTTTTTT
CDR3aa: CASSLGGTGELFF

d_gene: .
abundance: many
v_gene: TRBV10-2
j_gene: TRBJ1-1
CDR3nt: TGCGCCAGCAGTGAGATTGTAGGCCGTCGAGGGAACACTGAAGCTTTCTTT
CDR3aa: CASSEIVGRRGNTEAFF